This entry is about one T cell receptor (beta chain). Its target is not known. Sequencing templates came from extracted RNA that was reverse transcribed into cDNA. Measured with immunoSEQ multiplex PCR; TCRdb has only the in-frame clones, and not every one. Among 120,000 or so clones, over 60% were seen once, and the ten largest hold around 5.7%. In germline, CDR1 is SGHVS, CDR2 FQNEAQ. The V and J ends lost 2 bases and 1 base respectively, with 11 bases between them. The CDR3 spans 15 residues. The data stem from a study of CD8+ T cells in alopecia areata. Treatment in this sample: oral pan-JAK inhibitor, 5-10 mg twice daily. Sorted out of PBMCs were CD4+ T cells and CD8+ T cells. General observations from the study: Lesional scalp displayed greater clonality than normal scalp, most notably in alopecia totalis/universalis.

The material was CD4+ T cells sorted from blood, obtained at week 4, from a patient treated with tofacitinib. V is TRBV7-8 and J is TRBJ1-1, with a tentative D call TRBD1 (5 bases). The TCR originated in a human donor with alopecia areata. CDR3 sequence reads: CASSLSWQGNTEAFF. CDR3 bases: TGTGCCAGCAGCTTAAGTTGGCAGGGGAACACTGAAGCTTTCTTT.